This T cell receptor (beta chain) was found in a study of PD-1 blockade in classical Hodgkin lymphoma. Overall study results and limits: In newly diagnosed patients, baseline TCR diversity was reportedly below that of healthy donors.

Comments on this clone: No antigen is known for it. This sample also contains other DNA sequences that code for the same CDR3.

As for time point: newly diagnosed, previously untreated cHL patient sample. Out of thawed PBMCs, magnetic negative selection purified CD4+ T cells. V lost 0 bases and J lost 1, with 4 bases in between. The CDR3 runs to 13 residues. Germline V lookup: CDR1 SGHRS, CDR2 YFSETQ. Produced via immunoSEQ multiplex PCR; TCRdb's table is partial and in-frame only. The sample lists fewer than 25,000 clones, around nine tenths seen once, with around 0.4% in the top ten. The chain employs TRBV5-1 and TRBJ1-1; D not certain. Sequenced input: CD4+ T cells from blood. The receptor was derived from a human donor with classical Hodgkin lymphoma. The DNA for the CDR3 is TGCGCCAGCAGCTTGGCCTGGAACACTGAAGCTTTCTTT. This encodes CASSLAWNTEAFF. Complete variable domain (other parts from reference TRBV5-1 and TRBJ1-1): KAGVTQTPRYLIKTRGQQVTLSCSPISGHRSVSWYQQTPGQGLQFLFEYFSETQRNKGNFPGRFSGRQFSNSRSEMNVSTLELGDSALYLCASSLAWNTEAFFGQGTRLTVV.